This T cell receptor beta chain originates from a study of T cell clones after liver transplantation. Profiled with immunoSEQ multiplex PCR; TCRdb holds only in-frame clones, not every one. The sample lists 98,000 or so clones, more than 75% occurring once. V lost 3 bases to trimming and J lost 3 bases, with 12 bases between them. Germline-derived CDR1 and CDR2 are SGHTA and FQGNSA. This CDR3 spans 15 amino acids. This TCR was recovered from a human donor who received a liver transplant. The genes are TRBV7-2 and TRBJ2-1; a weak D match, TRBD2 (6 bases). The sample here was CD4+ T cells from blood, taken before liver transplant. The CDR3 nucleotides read TGTGCCAGCAGCTTGGCGGCGGGGCTCTACAATGAGCAGTTCTTC. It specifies CASSLAAGLYNEQFF.